The T cell receptor beta chain under discussion was sequenced for a study of CD8+ T cells in alopecia areata. The germline V gene encodes CDR1 MNHEY and CDR2 SVGAGI. This CDR3 is built from 14 residues. V dropped 4 bases and J dropped 3 bases, with 11 bases sitting between them. Study findings and constraints: There were also resident alphabeta T cells of normal skin sequenced in scalp samples.

Of note for this clone: What it recognizes is unknown.

Extracted RNA was reverse transcribed into cDNA, the sequencing template. Method: immunoSEQ multiplex PCR; TCRdb's copy keeps in-frame clones and lacks some. The table has around 190,000 clones, more than 55% seen once. The specimen sequenced was CD8+ T cells sorted from blood. The V gene is TRBV6-5, the J gene TRBJ2-3; TRBD1 might be the D (5 bases). The clonotype originates from a human donor in good health. In DNA, the CDR3 is TGTGCCAGCAGTTGGGGCAGCTTAACAGATACGCAGTATTTT. This codes for CASSWGSLTDTQYF.